The sequence of this TCR beta chain was determined in a study of OX40 agonist ivuxolimab in advanced cancers. About the study: Checkpoint inhibitors had been given previously to 40% of patients. Study-level points and caveats: What antigens the expanded peripheral T cells recognized was never established. Among the lowest peripheral clonal expansion occurred in 0.1-3.0 mg/kg partial responders.

CDR3 size: 14 residues. CDR1 MGHRA and CDR2 YSYEKL come from the germline V gene. Trimming removed 4 bases from V and 2 bases from J, with 11 bases in between. A word on this clone: Antigen specificity is unknown.

TCRdb keeps only in-frame clones here, not all; method: immunoSEQ multiplex PCR. The sample lists fewer than 55,000 clones, about 85% seen once, with around 15% in the top ten. The source material was CD4+ or CD8+ T cells sorted from blood, sampled in a trial of the OX40 agonist ivuxolimab. V gene TRBV4-1 combines with J gene TRBJ1-1; weak D call: TRBD1 (5 bases). This TCR was recovered from an adult with an advanced solid tumor such as melanoma, head and neck, liver or kidney cancer. This chain's CDR3 is CASSPRRGNTEAFF. CDR3 sequence (DNA): TGCGCCAGCAGCCCCCGGAGGGGTAACACTGAAGCTTTCTTT.